This T cell receptor beta chain was retrieved from a study of CD8+ T cells in alopecia areata. Overall study context: A regimen of oral tofacitinib, 5 to 10 mg twice daily, was given to treated patients.

Alopecia areata patients provided lesional scalp punch biopsies and peripheral blood. Deletions cut 5 bases from V and 4 bases from J, with 9 bases between. The CDR3 spans 13 residues. Germline V gene sequence: CDR1 SQVTM, CDR2 ANQGSEA. After isolation, RNA underwent reverse transcription to generate cDNA as the sequencing template. Sequencing used immunoSEQ multiplex PCR; TCRdb keeps in-frame clones, though not all of them. The table has 170,000 or so clones, about 60% seen once. Study-level results: An increase in clonality over normal scalp was evident in lesional scalp, especially alopecia totalis/universalis.

By proportion, this clone is medium-sized. Its antigen is unknown. Other DNA variants within this sample encode the same CDR3. The gene calls are TRBV29-1 and TRBJ2-6, with a weak D call TRBD2 (5 bases). The material was CD4+ T cells sorted from blood, obtained at week 0. The TCR comes from a human donor with alopecia areata. CDR3 nucleotide sequence: TGCAGCGTTCGAGGGAGCGGGGCCAACGTCCTGACTTTC. It is translated as CSVRGSGANVLTF.